Each of the 9 T cell receptor beta chains below was sequenced from the same sample in a study of blood T cell repertoires in COVID-19. Sequencing used immunoSEQ multiplex PCR; TCRdb keeps in-frame clones, though not all of them. The sample contains about 180,000 clones, about 80% of which appear only once. Sample: peripheral blood. The receptors stem from a woman aged 65 to 85 with acute or convalescent COVID-19.

This clone was detected a few times. The chain combines TRBV28 with TRBJ2-3, with 7 positions matching TRBD2. Germline V CDR1 and CDR2: MDHEN, SYDVKM. The CDR3 runs to 15 residues. The ends lost 5 bases at V and 2 bases at J; junction bases unmatched: 7. The CDR3 nucleotides are TGTGCCAGCAGTCTGGCGGGAGTGTACACAGATACGCAGTATTTT. Amino acid sequence: CASSLAGVYTDTQYF.

The chain employs TRBV7-2 and TRBJ1-1; D is unclear. Trimming pared 5 bases from V and 4 bases from J, leaving 17 bases between. The CDR3 is 15 amino acids. Per the germline V gene, CDR1 is SGHTA and CDR2 is FQGNSA. The CDR3 loop reads CASSPFRQVGTEAFF. CDR3 bases: TGTGCCAGCAGCCCTTTTAGGCAGGTGGGCACTGAAGCTTTCTTT. Supplemented by reference TRBV7-2 and TRBJ1-1, the full variable domain reads GAGVSQSPSNKVTEKGKDVELRCDPISGHTALYWYRQSLGQGLEFLIYFQGNSAPDKSGLPSDRFSAERTGGSVSTLTIQRTQQEDSAVYLCASSPFRQVGTEAFFGQGTRLTVV.

This sequence joins TRBV28 and TRBJ1-2; a possible D gene is TRBD1 (6 bases). Trimming took off 5 bases at V and 7 bases at J, with 14 bases between the two ends. The CDR3 consists of 13 residues. Germline V gene lookup returns CDR1 MDHEN and CDR2 SYDVKM. The CDR3 loop reads CASSGPGVGGYTF. The CDR3 nucleotides read TGTGCCAGCAGTGGCCCAGGGGTAGGTGGCTACACCTTC.

This sequence joins TRBV28 and TRBJ2-1; perhaps TRBD2 as D (5 bases). CDR3 size: 14 residues. V gave up 2 bases and J gave up 6 bases, with 11 bases separating them. CDR1 and CDR2 (germline): MDHEN, SYDVKM. CDR3 amino acids: CASSLNRGVNEQFF. CDR3 coding DNA: TGTGCCAGCAGTTTAAATCGGGGAGTCAATGAGCAGTTCTTC.

The chain is built from TRBV7-9 and TRBJ2-2, with a weak D call TRBD1 (5 bases). V lost 1 base and J lost 0, with 15 bases in between. The CDR3 sequence is 18 residues long. Germline loops: CDR1 SEHNR, CDR2 FQNEAQ (reference sequence). CDR3 region: CASSLGRVLPANTGELFF. In DNA form, the CDR3 reads TGTGCCAGCAGCTTAGGCAGGGTACTCCCTGCGAACACCGGGGAGCTGTTTTTT.

The chain joins TRBV2 to TRBJ2-6; TRBD1 agrees at 9 bases. The CDR3 has 18 residues. Germline CDR1 SNHLY, CDR2 FYNNEI. Losses at the gene ends were 6 bases for V and 3 bases for J; bases not matched to a gene: 12. CDR3 DNA: TGTGCCAGCAGGCTATTGGGACAGGGCGTGGTTGGGGCCAACGTCCTGACTTTC. Translated: CASRLLGQGVVGANVLTF.

This clone was picked up one time. The rearrangement joins TRBV24-1 to TRBJ1-5; D is possibly TRBD1 (5 bases). Trimming stripped 4 bases from V and 3 bases from J, with 9 bases between. This CDR3 has 14 amino acids. Germline V gives CDR1 KGHDR, CDR2 SFDVKD. In DNA, the CDR3 is TGTGCCACCAGTGACCGGGACTTCAATCAGCCCCAGCATTTT. It translates to CATSDRDFNQPQHF.

This sequence joins TRBV6-1 and TRBJ1-5; D is undetermined. Germline V gene sequence: CDR1 MNHNS, CDR2 SASEGT. The CDR3 extends over 13 amino acids. V was pared by 1 base and J by 7 bases, with 8 bases between. CDR3 protein: CASSEEVRQPQHF. CDR3 DNA: TGTGCCAGCAGTGAAGAGGTGAGGCAGCCCCAGCATTTT.

This rearrangement joins TRBV5-6 to TRBJ1-3, with a tentative D call TRBD1 (5 bases). Trimming cost V 0 bases and J 8 bases, with 12 bases left between them. Germline V gene data show CDR1 as SGHDT and CDR2 as YYEEEE. CDR3 length: 14 residues. The CDR3 sequence is CASSLVTGSDTIYF. The CDR3 coding sequence is TGTGCCAGCAGCTTGGTTACAGGTTCAGACACCATATATTTT.